The rows below give T cell receptor beta chains drawn from one sample of a study of beta chain features in type 1 diabetes. Assay: immunoSEQ multiplex PCR; the TCRdb copy retains only in-frame clones and omits some. The table records 300,000 or so clones, around 15% of them present only once. The sample was naive CD4+ T cells from blood. These TCRs come from a man aged 25 to 40 with type 1 diabetes. CDR3s include the opening cysteine and the closing phenylalanine or tryptophan. Fields, in order: clone size, V gene, D gene, J gene, CDR3 DNA, CDR3 protein. A D gene is named only where the DNA matches it firmly. Clone sizes are given selectively: once, few, many, or a class where the clone is expanded.

few	TRBV27	-	TRBJ2-1	TGTGCCAGCAGGACCCCCGGCGGCAATGAGCAGTTCTTC	CASRTPGGNEQFF
-	TRBV7-8	-	TRBJ2-2	TGTGCCAGCAGCTTAACAGTCGTCGGTAACACCGGGGAGCTGTTTTTT	CASSLTVVGNTGELFF
-	TRBV7-9	TRBD2	TRBJ2-7	TGTGCCAGCAGCTTAGGACTAGCGATTGTCGAGCAGTACTTC	CASSLGLAIVEQYF
-	TRBV7-2	-	TRBJ2-1	TGTGCCAGCAGCCCATCCCGGTCGAACAATGAGCAGTTCTTC	CASSPSRSNNEQFF
few	TRBV19	TRBD1	TRBJ2-7	TGTGCCAGTAGCCTCGGACAGGGTAAATACGAGCAGTACTTC	CASSLGQGKYEQYF
-	TRBV5-1	-	TRBJ2-3	TGCGCCAGCAGCTCAAATCCGGGGAGCACAGATACGCAGTATTTT	CASSSNPGSTDTQYF
few	TRBV5-1	-	TRBJ2-1	TGCGCCAGCAGCCCGGGGGATAACTACAATGAGCAGTTCTTC	CASSPGDNYNEQFF
-	TRBV6-1	TRBD1	TRBJ1-1	TGTGCCAGCAGGACAGGGTGGAGCACTGAAGCTTTCTTT	CASRTGWSTEAFF
-	TRBV6-6	-	TRBJ2-4	TGTGCCAGCAGTCCTGGGGCCGGGAACATTCAGTACTTC	CASSPGAGNIQYF
few	TRBV6-5	TRBD2	TRBJ2-7	TGTGCCAGCAGTTCCTTAGCGGGATACTCCTACGAGCAGTACTTC	CASSSLAGYSYEQYF
few	TRBV7-2	-	TRBJ2-1	TGTGCCAGCAGCTTAATGTCTAGCGTATACAATGAGCAGTTCTTC	CASSLMSSVYNEQFF
-	TRBV2	TRBD2	TRBJ2-3	TGTGCCAGCAGTGGCCCTAGCGGGAGGGGAGATACGCAGTATTTT	CASSGPSGRGDTQYF
-	TRBV28	TRBD1	TRBJ1-2	TGTGCCAGCAGCCGGGACAGGGGTCGCGGCTACACCTTC	CASSRDRGRGYTF
few	TRBV7-7	-	TRBJ2-1	TGTGCCAGCAGCTTGGGAAGGGGCGCCAATGAGCAGTTCTTC	CASSLGRGANEQFF
-	TRBV7-2	-	TRBJ2-3	TGTGCCAGCAGACAACAGGGTGCTAGCACAGATACGCAGTATTTT	CASRQQGASTDTQYF
-	TRBV7-9	-	TRBJ1-2	TGTGCCAGCAGCTTATCCACCACAGGGCCCGGCTACACCTTC	CASSLSTTGPGYTF
few	TRBV6-6	-	TRBJ2-1	TGTGCCAGCAGCACTCCGGGACTTCAATACAATGAGCAGTTCTTC	CASSTPGLQYNEQFF
-	TRBV28	TRBD2	TRBJ2-7	TGTGCCAGCAGCGTCACGGCGGGAGGATCCTACGAGCAGTACTTC	CASSVTAGGSYEQYF
few	TRBV7-2	-	TRBJ2-1	TGTGCCAGCAGCTCAAGCCTGAGCTCCTACAATGAGCAGTTCTTC	CASSSSLSSYNEQFF
few	TRBV7-2	-	TRBJ2-3	TGTGCCAGCAGCTCCCGCGGGGATACGCAGTATTTT	CASSSRGDTQYF
few	TRBV29-1	-	TRBJ1-1	TGCAGCGTTGAAGAACAGGCTACTGGAGCTTTCTTT	CSVEEQATGAFF
-	TRBV2	TRBD2	TRBJ2-7	TGTGCCAGCAGTGGACTAGCGGGTTCTGAGCAGTACTTC	CASSGLAGSEQYF
-	TRBV28	-	TRBJ2-4	TGTGCCAGCAGTCCTAGGGGAAACATTCAGTACTTC	CASSPRGNIQYF
-	TRBV6-1	-	TRBJ1-1	TGTGCCAGCAGTGAAGCAGGCAGGGTCACTGAAGCTTTCTTT	CASSEAGRVTEAFF
few	TRBV19	-	TRBJ2-5	TGTGCCAGTAGCGTCGGAGAGACCCAGTACTTC	CASSVGETQYF
-	TRBV7-2	TRBD1	TRBJ1-2	TGTGCCAGCAGCTTACCTTACAGGGGTGGCGGCTACACCTTC	CASSLPYRGGGYTF
few	TRBV19	TRBD1	TRBJ1-2	TGTGCCAGTAGTACGGGACAGGTCGATGGATATGGCTACACCTTC	CASSTGQVDGYGYTF
few	TRBV9	-	TRBJ2-1	TGTGCCAGCAGCGTAGTGGGGGGCTCCTACAATGAGCAGTTCTTC	CASSVVGGSYNEQFF
-	TRBV13	-	TRBJ1-2	TGTGCCAGCAGGCCAACAGGGCGCGGGAACTATGGCTACACCTTC	CASRPTGRGNYGYTF
few	TRBV28	-	TRBJ2-1	TGTGCCAGCAGGGCGGCGGGCCCGCAGTTCTTC	CASRAAGPQFF
-	TRBV6-6	TRBD1	TRBJ2-5	TGTGCCAGCAGTTACTCGGACAGGGGAGGGGAAGAGACCCAGTACTTC	CASSYSDRGGEETQYF
-	TRBV6-5	-	TRBJ2-1	TGTGCCAGCAGTAGACAGGCCGCACGGGGCAATGAGCAGTTCTTC	CASSRQAARGNEQFF
few	TRBV15	TRBD2	TRBJ2-3	TGTGCCACCAAATGGGATAAAGCGGGAGTGTGGTCGGGCACAGATACGCAGTATTTT	CATKWDKAGVWSGTDTQYF
few	TRBV2	TRBD2	TRBJ2-1	TGTGCCAGCAGTACTAGCGGGAGCTTTTATGAGCAGTTCTTC	CASSTSGSFYEQFF
-	TRBV19	-	TRBJ2-7	TGTGCCAGTAGAAGACAGCTGGACTCCTACGAGCAGTACTTC	CASRRQLDSYEQYF
-	TRBV7-2	-	TRBJ1-2	TGTGCCAGCAGCTTAATGGCGGGCTATGGCTACACCTTC	CASSLMAGYGYTF
-	TRBV19	TRBD1	TRBJ1-1	TGTGCCAGTTCCAGGGGGCAGGACACTGAAGCTTTCTTT	CASSRGQDTEAFF
-	TRBV5-1	TRBD2	TRBJ2-3	TGCGCCAGCAGTTCCTCTAGCGGGAGGTCTGCAGATACGCAGTATTTT	CASSSSSGRSADTQYF
-	TRBV7-9	-	TRBJ2-1	TGTGCCAGCAGCACATCAGGGGGCGCGCGGGAGGGGCAGTTCTTC	CASSTSGGAREGQFF
-	TRBV7-3	-	TRBJ2-7	TGTGCCAGCAGCCGCGGAGCTGCCCACGAGCAGTACTTC	CASSRGAAHEQYF
-	TRBV9	TRBD2	TRBJ2-7	TGTGCCAGCAGCGTTGCAGCGGGAGGGCCCTACGAGCAGTACTTC	CASSVAAGGPYEQYF
-	TRBV28	TRBD1	TRBJ1-2	TGTGCCAGTGGAACCGCCGGGACAGGGGACTATGGCTACACCTTC	CASGTAGTGDYGYTF
-	TRBV19	-	TRBJ2-2	TGTGCCAGTAAACAGGCTAACACCGGGGAGCTGTTTTTT	CASKQANTGELFF
-	TRBV27	-	TRBJ2-2	TGTGCCAGCAGTCAATCTCCGGGAGTCTTACGGAGGGAGCTGTTTTTT	CASSQSPGVLRRELFF
-	TRBV9	-	TRBJ2-3	TGTGCCAGCAGCCGTCTAGCGTTTCGCACAGATACGCAGTATTTT	CASSRLAFRTDTQYF
-	TRBV28	-	TRBJ2-7	TGTGCCAGCAGCACAGGGCACTACGAGCAGTACTTC	CASSTGHYEQYF
few	TRBV25-1	-	TRBJ2-1	TGTGCCAGCAGTGAGCCCGGGGATAATGAGCAGTTCTTC	CASSEPGDNEQFF
-	TRBV11-3	-	TRBJ2-3	TGTGCCAGCAGTTTCAGCGGAAGCACAGATACGCAGTATTTT	CASSFSGSTDTQYF
once	TRBV19	-	TRBJ1-2	TGTGCCAGTAGTACGGGGCAGGGGATCAAGTATGGCTACACCTTC	CASSTGQGIKYGYTF
-	TRBV9	-	TRBJ2-5	TGTGCCAGCAGCGTTTACGGAGAGACCCAGTACTTC	CASSVYGETQYF
few	TRBV7-9	TRBD2	TRBJ2-3	TGTGCCAGCCTCGTGGGGGGACTAATCACAGATACGCAGTATTTT	CASLVGGLITDTQYF
few	TRBV27	TRBD2	TRBJ2-1	TGTGCCAGCAGTGGATTAGGGACTAGCGGGAAGTATGAGCAGTTCTTC	CASSGLGTSGKYEQFF
-	TRBV28	-	TRBJ2-7	TGTGCCAGCAGTCCCTCCGGGAGCTACGAGCAGTACTTC	CASSPSGSYEQYF
-	TRBV15	-	TRBJ2-3	TGTGCCACCAGCAGAGAGAGAGCAGATACGCAGTATTTT	CATSRERADTQYF